These T cell receptor beta chains were read from a single sample in a study of cytomegalovirus exposure and HLA in healthy donors. Profiling relied on immunoSEQ multiplex PCR, and the TCRdb table lists in-frame clones only, not all of them. Altogether 100,000 to 150,000 clones are present, approximately 78% being singletons, with the ten largest covering around 2.6%. The source material was PBMCs. These receptor sequences come from a human donor in good health. Each CDR3 is given with its conserved first and last residue. Clone size is not always given. Where it is, it says once, few, many or a class for expanded clones.

TRBJ1-5 | 17 | - | TRBV28 | CASSLLMGQGPNQPQHF
TRBJ2-2 | 15 | - | TRBV2 | CASRVGLAGSGELFF
TRBJ1-1 | 15 | - | TRBV4-1 | CASSPWGQQNTEAFF
TRBJ2-3 | 15 | - | TRBV5-1 | CASSLLAISTDTQYF
TRBJ1-1 | 15 | few | TRBV7-3 | CASSSGQGPSTEAFF
TRBJ2-7 | 14 | - | TRBV4-3 | CASSQVGLADEQYF
TRBJ2-7 | 18 | - | TRBV27 | CASSLSVGGGTISYEQYF
TRBJ2-2 | 15 | - | TRBV19 | CASNTGSWNTGELFF
TRBJ2-1 | 12 | few | TRBV27 | CASSFYDNEQFF
TRBJ2-5 | 15 | once | TRBV9 | CASSVTVAGAETQYF
TRBJ2-1 | 13 | - | TRBV9 | CASSVGSRNEQFF
TRBJ1-4 | 15 | - | TRBV2 | CASRLTHTTNEKLFF
TRBJ2-1 | 16 | - | TRBV27 | CASSSLLAGRYNEQFF
TRBJ1-2 | 12 | - | TRBV15 | CATSQRNYGYTF
TRBJ2-1 | 11 | - | TRBV25-1 | CASSEFDEQFF
- | 16 | - | TRBV11-2 | CASTDIGRGDGYEQYF
TRBJ1-2 | 15 | - | TRBV6-1 | CASAPRPGQNYGYTF
TRBJ2-3 | 19 | - | TRBV4-2 | CASSQEPLGGGGAEDTQYF
TRBJ2-7 | 14 | - | TRBV30 | CAWSVHASNGEQYF
TRBJ2-3 | 13 | few | TRBV29-1 | CSVEGGITDTQYF
TRBJ1-5 | 17 | - | TRBV4-3 | CASSQDWQGVVDQPQHF
TRBJ2-7 | 14 | - | TRBV18 | CASSPRQGSYEQYF
TRBJ2-3 | 16 | - | TRBV19 | CASSSHSGASTDTQYF